Following are 21 T cell receptor beta chains from one sample sequenced in a study of blood T cell repertoires in COVID-19. Profiled with immunoSEQ multiplex PCR; TCRdb holds only in-frame clones, not every one. The data show 220,000 or so clones, nearly 90% seen once. The specimen was PBMCs or T cells enriched from blood (not recorded which). The receptors here all came from a man younger than 40 who had been exposed to COVID-19.

The rearrangement joins TRBV25-1 to TRBJ2-2; tentatively, D is TRBD1 (6 bases). The CDR3 is made up of 14 amino acids. Trimming stripped 4 bases from V and 4 bases from J, with 10 bases between. Germline V gene data show CDR1 as MGHDK and CDR2 as SYGVNS. CDR3 DNA sequence: TGTGCCAGCAGTGCGGGACATGGCACCGGGGAGCTGTTTTTT. This gives the protein CASSAGHGTGELFF.

The V and J genes are TRBV14 and TRBJ1-2; 7 nucleotides match TRBD1. V trimming: 0 bases; J trimming: 4 bases; junction bases outside the gene matches: 5. Germline CDR1 and CDR2: SGHDN and FVKESK. This CDR3 comprises 15 residues. The CDR3 DNA sequence: TGTGCCAGCAGCCAAGATACCAGGACAGGCTATGGCTACACCTTC. This encodes CASSQDTRTGYGYTF.

The V gene is TRBV6-5, the J gene TRBJ1-5, with 7 bases that match TRBD1. The ends lost 6 bases at V and 11 bases at J; junction bases unmatched: 13. Germline V gene data show CDR1 as MNHEY and CDR2 as SVGAGI. The CDR3 is 14 residues long. The CDR3 region has the DNA TGTGCCAGCAGCGTACAGGGGTCCCTCGGGGCCCAGCATTTT. It yields the protein CASSVQGSLGAQHF.

With regard to this clone: Its ends do not fully match the called genes, so a read error is possible. The genes are TRBV6-1 and TRBJ1-2; D is perhaps TRBD1 (6 bases). Germline V gives CDR1 MNHNS, CDR2 SASEGT. The CDR3 totals 11 residues. The CDR3 coding sequence is TGTGCCAGCAGTGATTATGCAGACAGGCACTTC. Protein sequence: CASSDYADRHF.

This chain joins TRBV7-9 and TRBJ1-4, with D unresolved. The germline CDR1 and CDR2 sequences are SEHNR and FQNEAQ (reference sequence). The CDR3 has 12 amino acids. V was shortened by 3 bases and J by 5 bases, with 4 bases between the two germline ends. CDR3 sequence: CASSFQNEKLFF. The CDR3 DNA sequence: TGTGCCAGCAGCTTTCAGAATGAAAAACTGTTTTTT. The variable domain in full, completed from reference TRBV7-9 and TRBJ1-4, reads DTGVSQNPRHKITKRGQNVTFRCDPISEHNRLYWYRQTLGQGPEFLTYFQNEAQLEKSRLLSDRFSAERPKGSFSTLEIQRTEQGDSAMYLCASSFQNEKLFFGSGTQLSVL.

The chain combines TRBV24-1 with TRBJ2-1, with 8 bases fitting TRBD2. Germline values: CDR1 KGHDR, CDR2 SFDVKD. J was trimmed by 4 bases and V by 3 bases; bases with no gene match: 4. CDR3 length: 15 residues. The CDR3 bases are TGTGCCACCAGTGATGCGGGGGGCGCATACAATGAGCAGTTCTTC. Protein sequence: CATSDAGGAYNEQFF.

This clone showed up just once. The CDR3 coding sequence is TGTGCCAGCAGGCCGGGGACGGACAGAAACTATGGCTACACCTTC. This gives the protein CASRPGTDRNYGYTF. The chain is built from TRBV7-9 and TRBJ1-2, with D maybe TRBD1 (6 bases). The V gene lost 6 bases and the J gene lost 2 bases, with 16 bases spanning the gap. The CDR3 has 15 amino acids. Germline loops: CDR1 SEHNR, CDR2 FQNEAQ (reference sequence).

This chain links TRBV5-1 with TRBJ2-1; 15 positions agree with TRBD2. Germline CDR1 and CDR2: SGHRS and YFSETQ. There are 14 residues in the CDR3. The V gene end was trimmed by 8 bases and the J gene end by 8 bases; junction bases not matched to a gene: 5. CDR3 nucleotides: TGCGCCAGTGGACTAGCGGGGGGGCAAGATGAGCAGTTCTTC. Its protein is CASGLAGGQDEQFF.

The rearrangement joins TRBV19 to TRBJ1-1; maybe TRBD1 (5 bases). The V and J ends lost 5 bases and 4 bases respectively, with 14 bases between them. The CDR3 contains 14 residues. CDR1 and CDR2 from the germline V gene are LNHDA and SQIVND (reference sequence). CDR3 region: CASSVTGGGTEAFF. CDR3 sequence (DNA): TGTGCCAGTAGTGTGACGGGGGGAGGCACTGAAGCTTTCTTT.

This chain uses TRBV10-3 with TRBJ2-7, with 9 bases fitting TRBD1. V shed 4 bases and J 5 bases; nucleotides not matched to a gene: 3. The CDR3 has 13 amino acids. CDR1 and CDR2 from the germline V gene are ENHRY and SYGVKD. For the CDR3, the DNA is TGTGCCATCAGTGGTGGGACAGGGAACGAGCAGTACTTC. It translates to CAISGGTGNEQYF.

The chain employs TRBV27 and TRBJ1-5; D remains unclear. The CDR3 totals 18 residues. The V end lost 3 bases, the J end lost 0 bases, and 18 bases lay between the germline ends. Germline values: CDR1 MNHEY, CDR2 SMNVEV (reference sequence). For the CDR3, the DNA is TGTGCCAGCAGTTTCTCAGCCCTTGGAGTGATTAGCAATCAGCCCCAGCATTTT. It codes for CASSFSALGVISNQPQHF.

This chain joins TRBV25-1 and TRBJ1-1; TRBD1 might be the D (6 bases). Trimming took off 6 bases at V and 7 bases at J, with 15 bases between the two ends. CDR1 and CDR2 from the germline V gene are MGHDK and SYGVNS. The CDR3 totals 13 residues. The CDR3 loop reads CASREQGLSEAFF. CDR3 coding DNA: TGTGCCAGCAGGGAGCAGGGGCTGAGTGAAGCTTTCTTT.

V is TRBV7-9 and J is TRBJ1-4, with no clear D. The CDR3 is 16 residues long. Germline V gene sequence: CDR1 SEHNR, CDR2 FQNEAQ (reference sequence). V was trimmed by 5 bases and J by 0 bases, leaving 13 bases between them. The CDR3 protein is CASSQKLTATNEKLFF. The CDR3 DNA follows: TGTGCCAGCAGCCAAAAACTGACTGCAACTAATGAAAAACTGTTTTTT.

In this sample, this clone turned up once. The genes are TRBV7-6 and TRBJ2-1; 8 bases map to TRBD2. After removal of 1 base from V and 7 bases from J, the junction contained 15 bases not matched to a gene. The CDR3 sequence is 18 residues long. Germline V CDR1 and CDR2: SGHVS, FNYEAQ. The CDR3 nucleotides read TGTGCCAGCAGCTTAGAGGTCGGGAGGGCGGGGGTAGGTAATGAGCAGTTCTTC. It codes for CASSLEVGRAGVGNEQFF.

The chain employs TRBV12-5 and TRBJ2-2; 10 bases are shared with TRBD2. CDR3 length: 13 residues. Looked up from germline, CDR1 is LGHNT and CDR2 is FRNRAP. Germline trimming cut 10 bases from V and 6 bases from J; bases unmatched to any gene: 5. CDR3 DNA sequence: TGTGCTACAAGACTAGCGGGCCCCGGGGAGCTGTTTTTT. Protein: CATRLAGPGELFF.

The CDR3 DNA sequence: TGTGCCAGCAGCTTCCCGGGCGGGGAAGAAAAACTGTTTTTT. It translates to CASSFPGGEEKLFF. This chain joins TRBV7-9 and TRBJ1-4; D call uncertain. The CDR3 consists of 14 residues. V lost 3 bases and J lost 8, with 13 bases in between. Germline V gene lookup returns CDR1 SEHNR and CDR2 FQNEAQ (reference sequence).

About this clone: At one end the junction does not follow the germline gene, possibly because of a read error. The genes are TRBV15 and TRBJ2-1; 7 positions agree with TRBD1. The germline CDR1 and CDR2 sequences are LNHNV and YYDKDF (reference sequence). The CDR3 has 13 residues. CDR3 DNA: TGTGCCTCCAGGGACAGCTCCTACAATGAGCAGTTCTTC. Translation gives CASRDSSYNEQFF.

The chain carries TRBV7-8 and TRBJ2-3, with TRBD2 matching 11 bases. J lost 5 bases, V lost 5 bases, and 6 bases had no gene match. The CDR3 is 15 residues long. Germline CDR1 reads SGHVS; CDR2 reads FQNEAQ. The CDR3 coding sequence is TGTGCCAGCAGCCCAGGACTAGCGGGCCTAGATACGCAGTATTTT. It encodes CASSPGLAGLDTQYF. The variable domain in full, completed from reference TRBV7-8 and TRBJ2-3, reads GAGVSQSPRYKVAKRGQDVALRCDPISGHVSLFWYQQALGQGPEFLTYFQNEAQLDKSGLPSDRFFAERPEGSVSTLKIQRTQQEDSAVYLCASSPGLAGLDTQYFGPGTRLTVL.

The gene calls are TRBV10-3 and TRBJ2-1; D might be TRBD1 (7 bases). CDR3 length: 16 amino acids. The germline V gene has CDR1 ENHRY and CDR2 SYGVKD. Trimming shortened V by 3 bases and J by 4 bases, and 16 bases separated the two germline ends. CDR3 in DNA: TGTGCCATCAGTGATCAGGCCCAGGGGGGATACAATGAGCAGTTCTTC. Translating gives CAISDQAQGGYNEQFF.

V is TRBV7-8 and J is TRBJ1-6; D possibly corresponds to TRBD1 (6 bases). Germline V gives CDR1 SGHVS, CDR2 FQNEAQ. With 4 bases removed from V and 7 bases from J, the gap between germline ends came to 17 bases. CDR3 length: 16 residues. The CDR3 sequence is CASSSDSTGYNSPLHF. CDR3 coding DNA: TGTGCCAGCAGCTCCGACTCCACAGGGTACAATTCACCCCTCCACTTT.

This chain connects TRBV4-3 to TRBJ1-1, with D unresolved. This CDR3 is 15 amino acids long. The V gene's germline CDR1 is LGHNA and CDR2 YSLEER. V was trimmed by 1 base and J by 5 bases, leaving 14 bases between them. The CDR3 here is CASSQGVARDTEAFF. The CDR3 DNA follows: TGCGCCAGCAGCCAAGGCGTAGCGAGGGATACTGAAGCTTTCTTT.